This T cell receptor beta chain originates from a study of CD8 T cells in Susac syndrome. RNA, at about 0.45 to 1 ug, was reverse transcribed with random hexamers. MiXCR, run by TCRdb on the immunoSEQ multiplex PCR reads, gives a single entry per CDR3 protein. The profile shows around 79,000 distinct CDR3 sequences, roughly 95% of them singletons. This receptor was identified in a human donor with Susac syndrome. The sequencing input was CD8+ T cells from PBMCs.

The CDR3 coding sequence is TGCGCCAGCAGCCAAGGGGACAGGGAGTACGAGCAGTACTTC. This translates into CASSQGDREYEQYF. The chain has TRBV4-1 and TRBJ2-7; 9 nucleotides line up with TRBD1. Germline V gene data show CDR1 as MGHRA and CDR2 as YSYEKL. The V and J ends lost 1 base and 4 bases, in that order; junction bases with no gene match: 2. This CDR3 comprises 14 residues.